The clone carrying this T cell receptor (beta chain) was observed a few times. Its antigen remains unidentified. TCRdb re-analysed the reads in MiXCR, keeping a single row per CDR3 protein. The sample yields hundreds of thousands of distinct CDR3 sequences, less than 40% seen once. This specimen belongs to a study of T cell repertoires in cytomegalovirus infection. For the study at large: Based on public TCR beta signatures, there were indications of CMV infection and of a matching HLA type. The study, taken as a whole, reports: Clonotypes of TCR beta that were HLA-C-restricted and CMV-specific dominated the ex vivo response.

The CDR3 is 12 residues long. The germline V and J ends were trimmed by 3 bases and 3 bases, with 4 bases remaining between them. Germline V CDR1 and CDR2: SEHNR, FQNEAQ (reference sequence). The sequence was collected from a human donor in good health (CMV status not recorded). Some clones in this sample may be carry-over from other donors' samples. V and J are TRBV7-9 and TRBJ2-3; D ambiguous. The sample was PBMCs. The DNA for the CDR3 is TGTGCCAGCAGCTTGATAACAGATACGCAGTATTTT. Protein product: CASSLITDTQYF.